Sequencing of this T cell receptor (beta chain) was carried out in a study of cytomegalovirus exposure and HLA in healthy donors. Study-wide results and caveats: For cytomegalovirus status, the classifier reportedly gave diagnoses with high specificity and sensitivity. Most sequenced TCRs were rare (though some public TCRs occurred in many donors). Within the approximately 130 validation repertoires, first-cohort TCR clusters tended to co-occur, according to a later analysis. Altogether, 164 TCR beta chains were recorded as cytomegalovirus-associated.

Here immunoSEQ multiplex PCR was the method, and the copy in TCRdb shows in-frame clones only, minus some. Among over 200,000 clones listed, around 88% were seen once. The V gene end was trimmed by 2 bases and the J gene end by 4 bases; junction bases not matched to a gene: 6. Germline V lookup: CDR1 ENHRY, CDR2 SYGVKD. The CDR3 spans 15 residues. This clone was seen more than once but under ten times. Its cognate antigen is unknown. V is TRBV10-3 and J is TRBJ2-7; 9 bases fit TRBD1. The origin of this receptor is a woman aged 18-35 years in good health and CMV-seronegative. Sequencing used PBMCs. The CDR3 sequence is CAISETGTGRYEQYF. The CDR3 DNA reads TGTGCCATCAGTGAGACCGGGACAGGGAGATACGAGCAGTACTTC.